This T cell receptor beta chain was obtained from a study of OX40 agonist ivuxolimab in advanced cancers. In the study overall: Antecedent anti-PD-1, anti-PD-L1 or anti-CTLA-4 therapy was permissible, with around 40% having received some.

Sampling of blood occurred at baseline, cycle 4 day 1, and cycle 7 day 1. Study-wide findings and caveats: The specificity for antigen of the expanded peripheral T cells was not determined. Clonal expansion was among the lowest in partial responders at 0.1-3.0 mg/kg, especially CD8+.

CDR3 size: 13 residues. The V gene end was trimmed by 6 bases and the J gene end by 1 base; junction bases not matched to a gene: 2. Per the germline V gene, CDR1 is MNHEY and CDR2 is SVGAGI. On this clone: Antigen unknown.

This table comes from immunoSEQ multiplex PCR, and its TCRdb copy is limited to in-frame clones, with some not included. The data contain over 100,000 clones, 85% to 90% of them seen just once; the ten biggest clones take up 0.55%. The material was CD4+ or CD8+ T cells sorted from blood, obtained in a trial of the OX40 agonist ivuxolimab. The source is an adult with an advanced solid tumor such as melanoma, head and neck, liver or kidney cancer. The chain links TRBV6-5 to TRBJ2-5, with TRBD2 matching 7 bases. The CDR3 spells CASSGGTQETQYF. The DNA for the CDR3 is TGTGCCAGCAGCGGGGGGACCCAAGAGACCCAGTACTTC.